The 12 T cell receptor beta chains listed next were all sequenced from one sample in a study of blood T cell repertoires in COVID-19. TCRdb's copy holds only in-frame clones and misses some; the assay was immunoSEQ multiplex PCR. The profile shows tens of thousands of clones, almost 90% of them singletons. Specimen: peripheral blood. All receptors come from a man in his fifties or sixties with active COVID-19.

The genes are TRBV28 and TRBJ1-2, with a weak D call TRBD1 (5 bases). Germline V gives CDR1 MDHEN, CDR2 SYDVKM. The CDR3 runs 13 residues. V was shortened by 11 bases and J by 0 bases, with 13 bases between the two germline ends. The chain's CDR3 is CAAGGASNYGYTF. DNA of the CDR3: TGTGCCGCCGGAGGGGCTTCTAACTATGGCTACACCTTC.

The chain links TRBV6-4 to TRBJ2-2; 10 nucleotides line up with TRBD2. This CDR3 has 15 amino acids. V trimming: 7 bases; J trimming: 6 bases; junction bases outside the gene matches: 8. The germline V gene encodes CDR1 MRHNA and CDR2 SNTAGT. Written as DNA, the CDR3 is TGTGCCAGCACCCCCGATAGCGGGGGGTCCGGGGAGCTGTTTTTT. Translating gives CASTPDSGGSGELFF.

The chain couples TRBV15 to TRBJ1-1, with D uncertain. The CDR3 totals 14 residues. Per the germline V gene, CDR1 is LNHNV and CDR2 is YYDKDF (reference sequence). V gave up 5 bases and J gave up 0 bases, with 10 bases separating them. The CDR3 bases are TGTGCCACCAGCGAAACAGCCATGAACACTGAAGCTTTCTTT. It specifies CATSETAMNTEAFF. The full variable domain, its missing parts supplied by reference TRBV15 and TRBJ1-1, is DAMVIQNPRYQVTQFGKPVTLSCSQTLNHNVMYWYQQKSSQAPKLLFHYYDKDFNNEADTPDNFQSRRPNTSFCFLDIRSPGLGDTAMYLCATSETAMNTEAFFGQGTRLTVV.

This clone appeared a single time. The chain has TRBV10-1 and TRBJ2-3, with D possibly matching TRBD2 (5 bases). The V gene's germline CDR1 is WNHNN and CDR2 SYGVQD (reference sequence). The CDR3 is made up of 14 amino acids. Trimming removed 4 bases from V and 5 bases from J, with 13 bases in between. DNA of the CDR3: TGCGCCAGCAGTGGCGGGTCAAACGGAGATACGCAGTATTTT. Translating it yields CASSGGSNGDTQYF.

The chain couples TRBV7-2 to TRBJ2-5; 8 bases align to TRBD1. There are 16 residues in the CDR3. CDR1 SGHTA and CDR2 FQGNSA come from the germline V gene. V lost 1 base and J lost 0; bases outside the gene matches: 4. The CDR3, as DNA: TGTGCCAGCAGCTTAGTTAGGACAGGGAACCAAGAGACCCAGTACTTC. Protein product: CASSLVRTGNQETQYF.

Concerning this clone: Relative to the germline gene, one junction end is altered; a read error may explain this. The chain joins TRBV6-5 to TRBJ2-5; tentative D call: TRBD1 (6 bases). Germline assignment: CDR1 MNHEY and CDR2 SVGAGI. The CDR3 totals 14 residues. The CDR3 DNA is TGTGCCGGCAGTAGCCGGACAGAAAAAGAGACCCAGTACTTC. Protein product: CAGSSRTEKETQYF.

This clone occurred a few times. The V and J genes are TRBV10-3 and TRBJ1-2; perhaps TRBD1 as D (5 bases). The CDR3 loop spans 15 amino acids. V lost 0 bases, J lost 2 bases, and 10 bases lay in between. Germline V gene lookup returns CDR1 ENHRY and CDR2 SYGVKD. CDR3 bases: TGTGCCATCAGTGAGTCTGGGGGGAGAAACTATGGCTACACCTTC. Its protein is CAISESGGRNYGYTF.

This chain uses TRBV27 with TRBJ2-3; 7 nucleotides align to TRBD2. This CDR3 region has 12 residues. V was clipped by 5 bases and J by 9 bases; unmatched bases: 5. CDR1 and CDR2 (germline): MNHEY, SMNVEV (reference sequence). CDR3 coding DNA: TGTGCCAGCAGTCTCGAGGGAGGGACGCAGTATTTT. It specifies CASSLEGGTQYF.

CDR3 region: CATSRGTGYNSPLHF. DNA for the CDR3: TGTGCCACCAGCAGGGGGACAGGGTATAATTCACCCCTCCACTTT. The genes are TRBV15 and TRBJ1-6; 9 bases agree with TRBD1. There are 15 residues in the CDR3. CDR1 and CDR2 from the germline V gene are LNHNV and YYDKDF (reference sequence). V lost 3 bases, J lost 4 bases, and 1 base stayed unmatched.

This chain connects TRBV10-3 to TRBJ2-1; unclear D gene. Germline V lookup: CDR1 ENHRY, CDR2 SYGVKD. This CDR3 has 13 amino acids. Trimming stripped 2 bases from V and 7 bases from J, with 9 bases between. As DNA, the CDR3 is TGTGCCATCAGTGAGATCGACGGGAATGAGCAGTTCTTC. This codes for CAISEIDGNEQFF.

The chain has TRBV18 and TRBJ2-6; 7 nucleotides match TRBD2. The trim removed 5 bases at V and 2 bases at J, leaving 15 bases unmatched. Germline assignment: CDR1 KGHSH and CDR2 LQKENI. There are 19 residues in the CDR3. This CDR3 reads CASSAYLLAGVTGANVLTF. DNA for the CDR3: TGTGCCAGCTCAGCCTACCTACTCGCGGGGGTGACTGGGGCCAACGTCCTGACTTTC.

The chain recombines TRBV27 with TRBJ1-3, with D perhaps matching TRBD1 (5 bases). The CDR3 runs to 17 residues. Germline loops: CDR1 MNHEY, CDR2 SMNVEV (reference sequence). Deletions cut 2 bases from V and 4 bases from J, with 18 bases between. DNA of the CDR3: TGTGCCAGCAGTTTAACAGGCCAGAGAAGTTCAGGAAACACCATATATTTT. Translating gives CASSLTGQRSSGNTIYF.